This T cell receptor (beta chain) was identified in a study of T cell responses to AZD1222 COVID-19 vaccine. CDR1 is SGHDN, CDR2 FVKESK, per germline. V was trimmed by 6 bases and J by 4 bases, leaving 18 bases between them. The CDR3 totals 15 residues. Regarding the study as a whole: No day 14 peak samples; only post-peak repertoires were characterized. Reports indicate that nearly half of spike-specific TCRs are directed at unmutated variant regions. Among AZD1222 vaccinees, only 6 or 7 were seropositive at baseline.

The method was immunoSEQ multiplex PCR; TCRdb's version includes in-frame clones alone and lacks a portion of them. The repertoire holds under 150,000 clones, with roughly nine tenths as singletons. Combined were second doses at about 4 or about 12 weeks. This clone was recorded only once. Its antigen is not identified. The chain carries TRBV14 and TRBJ1-1, with TRBD1 as a possible D gene (5 bases). This specimen consisted of peripheral blood, obtained 28 days after the second AZD1222 dose. This receptor was obtained from an adult who received the AZD1222 COVID-19 vaccine. The chain's CDR3 is CASSLGPGPATEAFF. In DNA form, the CDR3 reads TGTGCCAGCAGTCTAGGCCCGGGACCCGCCACTGAAGCTTTCTTT.